The 14 T cell receptor beta chains below come from one sample, sequenced in a study of blood T cell repertoires in COVID-19. This table comes from immunoSEQ multiplex PCR, and its TCRdb copy is limited to in-frame clones, with some not included. The sample includes 400,000 to 450,000 clones, over 85% of them seen just once. The sequenced material came from peripheral blood. These receptor sequences come from a man between 18 and 35 years old with COVID-19, enrolled during active disease.

This clone has more than one count but fewer than ten. The chain employs TRBV2 and TRBJ2-3; no firm D call. V was clipped by 5 bases and J by 6 bases, with 21 bases between them. Germline values: CDR1 SNHLY, CDR2 FYNNEI. The CDR3 runs 16 residues. The CDR3 loop is CASSSPRGERMDTQYF. CDR3 nucleotide sequence: TGTGCCAGCAGTTCCCCCCGTGGAGAGAGGATGGATACGCAGTATTTT.

The rearrangement joins TRBV7-2 to TRBJ2-1, with 12 bases fitting TRBD2. The CDR3 consists of 16 residues. Trimming at V came to 6 bases and at J to 10 bases, leaving 13 bases not matched to a gene. CDR1 SGHTA and CDR2 FQGNSA come from the germline V gene. The CDR3 DNA follows: TGTGCCAGCAGTTCCAACTTAAGACTAGCGGGAGTGGAGCAGTTCTTC. This encodes CASSSNLRLAGVEQFF.

A remark on this clone: The identical CDR3 is also encoded by other nucleotide sequences in the sample. V gene TRBV5-1 combines with J gene TRBJ2-7; 7 bases match TRBD1. The V and J ends lost 0 bases and 3 bases, in that order; junction bases with no gene match: 3. CDR1 and CDR2 (germline): SGHRS, YFSETQ. CDR3 length equals 14 residues. The CDR3 DNA sequence: TGCGCCAGCAGCTTGGGACAGGGCCTCTACGAGCAGTACTTC. It specifies CASSLGQGLYEQYF.

V and J are TRBV18 and TRBJ2-2; 7 nucleotides agree with TRBD2. Germline V gives CDR1 KGHSH, CDR2 LQKENI. Germline trimming cut 5 bases from V and 4 bases from J; bases unmatched to any gene: 10. The CDR3 loop spans 16 amino acids. CDR3 sequence: CASSSPALATTGELFF. DNA of the CDR3: TGTGCCAGCTCATCGCCGGCACTAGCGACCACCGGGGAGCTGTTTTTT.

The chain has TRBV5-1 and TRBJ1-1, with unresolved D. CDR3 length: 14 residues. Germline assignment: CDR1 SGHRS and CDR2 YFSETQ. The V end was cut by 0 bases, the J end by 1 base, with 7 bases between. The CDR3: CASSLELGNTEAFF. As DNA, the CDR3 is TGCGCCAGCAGCTTGGAACTAGGGAACACTGAAGCTTTCTTT.

This chain joins TRBV6-1 and TRBJ1-2; D might be TRBD1 (5 bases). V was shortened by 2 bases and J by 5 bases, with 15 bases between the two germline ends. The CDR3 spans 15 residues. From germline, CDR1 is MNHNS and CDR2 SASEGT. The CDR3 bases are TGTGCCAGCAGTGAAATGGGAAGGGAGGGGTATGGCTACACCTTC. Its protein product is CASSEMGREGYGYTF.

The CDR3 nucleotides read TGTGCCAGCAAAGCGGGACTAGCCATCTACGAGCAGTACTTC. Translated, it gives CASKAGLAIYEQYF. This chain uses TRBV2 with TRBJ2-7; 9 nucleotides agree with TRBD2. The germline V gene has CDR1 SNHLY and CDR2 FYNNEI. The V segment lost 7 bases and the J segment 3 bases; nucleotides outside the gene matches: 7. This CDR3 has 14 residues.

J is TRBJ2-7 and V is TRBV7-8; possibly TRBD2 for D (6 bases). CDR3 length: 16 amino acids. CDR1 and CDR2 from the germline V gene are SGHVS and FQNEAQ. Trimming removed 5 bases at V and 1 base at J, with 18 bases between. CDR3 in amino acids: CASSKRLETLSYEQYF. For the CDR3, the DNA is TGTGCCAGCAGCAAACGACTAGAAACCTTGTCCTACGAGCAGTACTTC.

The chain uses TRBV9 and TRBJ2-2; possibly TRBD1 for D (5 bases). CDR1 and CDR2 (germline): SGDLS, YYNGEE. The V end was cut by 0 bases, the J end by 0 bases, with 12 bases between. The CDR3 is 17 residues long. In DNA, the CDR3 is TGTGCCAGCAGCGTAGCAAGGGGAATCGCGAACACCGGGGAGCTGTTTTTT. This sequence encodes CASSVARGIANTGELFF.

The rearrangement links TRBV6-2 or TRBV6-3 to TRBJ2-3, with D maybe TRBD2 (7 bases). The CDR3 runs to 16 residues. Germline assignment: CDR1 MNHEY and CDR2 SVGEGT. V dropped 6 bases and J dropped 4 bases, with 20 bases sitting between them. The CDR3 DNA reads as TGTGCCAGCAGCCCTTTACGGGGGGCAGGGGCAGATACGCAGTATTTT. Amino acids: CASSPLRGAGADTQYF.

This chain connects TRBV10-1 to TRBJ2-7; D may be TRBD2 (6 bases). CDR1 is WNHNN and CDR2 is SYGVQD in the germline V gene (reference sequence). V was clipped by 0 bases and J by 5 bases, with 14 bases between them. The CDR3 length is 15 residues. The CDR3 bases are TGCGCCAGCAGTGAGTCGGTCGGAGGGTCTAACGAGCAGTACTTC. This encodes CASSESVGGSNEQYF.

The chain is built from TRBV5-6 and TRBJ1-4; the match to TRBD1 covers 7 bases. Trimming removed 6 bases from V and 2 bases from J; junction bases left unmatched: 10. The CDR3 has 16 residues. The germline gives CDR1 SGHDT, CDR2 YYEEEE. The CDR3 loop reads CASTQNRGSTNEKLFF. CDR3 in DNA: TGTGCCAGCACCCAAAACAGGGGATCCACTAATGAAAAACTGTTTTTT.

The chain links TRBV24-1 to TRBJ2-7; 7 nucleotides agree with TRBD1. Germline loops: CDR1 KGHDR, CDR2 SFDVKD. The length of the CDR3 is 15 residues. Trimming at V came to 5 bases and at J to 4 bases, leaving 10 bases not matched to a gene. CDR3 residues: CATSVNTETGYEQYF. The DNA of the CDR3 is TGTGCCACCAGTGTCAATACGGAGACAGGGTACGAGCAGTACTTC.

The V and J genes are TRBV5-6 and TRBJ2-7; 10 bases are shared with TRBD1. The V gene end was trimmed by 3 bases and the J gene end by 6 bases; junction bases not matched to a gene: 3. Germline-derived CDR1 and CDR2 are SGHDT and YYEEEE. CDR3 size: 13 residues. CDR3 protein: CASSWDRGGEQYF. The CDR3 bases are TGTGCCAGCAGCTGGGACAGGGGCGGCGAGCAGTACTTC.